The 16 T cell receptor beta chains below all came from one sample that was sequenced in a study of T cell responses to AZD1222 COVID-19 vaccine. The data were produced by immunoSEQ multiplex PCR, yet TCRdb's version contains in-frame clones alone and is incomplete. The sample holds around 110,000 clones; around 94% are singletons and the top ten take 2.5% to 3.5%. The sequences come from peripheral blood, collected on day 0 of AZD1222 vaccination. The receptors were gathered from an adult in good health.

This chain uses TRBV5-1 with TRBJ2-5; TRBD1 or TRBD2 may be the D gene (5 bases each). Trimming cost V 9 bases and J 5 bases, with 20 bases left between them. This CDR3 region has 14 residues. The V gene's germline CDR1 is SGHRS and CDR2 YFSETQ. CDR3 protein: CATSTSGSLETQYF. The CDR3 DNA reads as TGCGCCACCTCGACCTCAGGGAGTCTGGAGACCCAGTACTTC.

V gene TRBV2 combines with J gene TRBJ1-4; the D gene is possibly TRBD1 (5 bases). The CDR3 totals 12 residues. Germline loops: CDR1 SNHLY, CDR2 FYNNEI. V lost 7 bases to trimming and J lost 8 bases, with 11 bases between them. The DNA of the CDR3 is TGTGCCAGCACGGGCAGGGTGGAAAAACTGTTTTTT. It codes for CASTGRVEKLFF.

Details on this clone: Distinct nucleotide sequences in the sample also encode this CDR3. The rearrangement uses TRBV27 and TRBJ1-5; D perhaps matches TRBD1 (5 bases). The V end was cut by 3 bases, the J end by 2 bases, with 8 bases between. The CDR3 has 14 residues. Germline CDR1 is MNHEY and CDR2 is SMNVEV (reference sequence). The CDR3 DNA sequence: TGTGCCAGCAGTTTGGTAGGGGGCAATCAGCCCCAGCATTTT. Translation: CASSLVGGNQPQHF.

The rearrangement links TRBV27 to TRBJ2-5, with 9 nucleotides matching TRBD1. Germline V gives CDR1 MNHEY, CDR2 SMNVEV (reference sequence). The ends lost 4 bases at V and 5 bases at J; junction bases unmatched: 8. There are 15 residues in the CDR3. CDR3 nucleotides: TGTGCCAGCAGTTGGGACAGGGAAACGGTGGAGACCCAGTACTTC. Translating gives CASSWDRETVETQYF.

V usage is TRBV6-6 and J usage is TRBJ2-7, with 8 bases identical to TRBD1. Germline lookup yields CDR1 MNHNY and CDR2 SVGAGI (reference sequence). Trimming cost V 6 bases and J 4 bases; bases outside gene matches: 8. The CDR3 has 14 residues. The CDR3 DNA reads as TGTGCCAGCAGGCGTGGGACAGGTACTTACGAGCAGTACTTC. This translates into CASRRGTGTYEQYF.

This chain connects TRBV29-1 to TRBJ2-3; D might be TRBD1 (6 bases). Germline V CDR1 and CDR2: SQVTM, ANQGSEA. Trimming took 5 bases from V and 4 from J, leaving 10 bases between them. The CDR3 contains 12 residues. The CDR3 sequence: CSVSSGADTQYF. The CDR3 DNA follows: TGCAGCGTTAGCTCAGGGGCAGATACGCAGTATTTT.

V is TRBV6-5 and J is TRBJ2-3; 7 bases agree with TRBD2. Germline lookup yields CDR1 MNHEY and CDR2 SVGAGI. The CDR3 has 15 residues. The trim removed 6 bases at V and 5 bases at J, leaving 11 bases unmatched. The CDR3 DNA follows: TGTGCCAGCAGAAGGTTCGGGGAGGGGCGAGATACGCAGTATTTT. Translated: CASRRFGEGRDTQYF.

The genes are TRBV19 and TRBJ1-6; tentative D call: TRBD1 (6 bases). V was shortened by 4 bases and J by 8 bases, with 12 bases between the two germline ends. The CDR3 length is 14 residues. The germline V gene has CDR1 LNHDA and CDR2 SQIVND (reference sequence). The DNA for the CDR3 is TGTGCCAGTAGTACCAGGGGCGGGGATTCACCCCTCCACTTT. As protein: CASSTRGGDSPLHF.

This clone was seen a few times. V and J are TRBV14 and TRBJ2-1; D is undetermined. This CDR3 contains 13 residues. Germline loops: CDR1 SGHDN, CDR2 FVKESK. V was cut by 2 bases and J by 9 bases, with 11 bases left in between. CDR3 region: CASSQWKVAEQFF. The CDR3 DNA reads TGTGCCAGCAGCCAATGGAAAGTGGCTGAGCAGTTCTTC. The whole variable domain, filled in from reference TRBV14 and TRBJ2-1, reads EAGVTQFPSHSVIEKGQTVTLRCDPISGHDNLYWYRRVMGKEIKFLLHFVKESKQDESGMPNNRFLAERTGGTYSTLKVQPAELEDSGVYFCASSQWKVAEQFFGPGTRLTVL.

The chain has TRBV7-9 and TRBJ1-1; D is perhaps TRBD1 (6 bases). Trimming cost V 5 bases and J 3 bases, with 22 bases left between them. The germline V gene encodes CDR1 SEHNR and CDR2 FQNEAQ (reference sequence). The CDR3 extends over 17 amino acids. DNA for the CDR3: TGTGCCAGCAGCCCCCGAGAGGGGACCCACAGGGACACTGAAGCTTTCTTT. This translates into CASSPREGTHRDTEAFF.

The chain has TRBV5-1 and TRBJ1-1, with D uncertain. CDR3 length: 13 amino acids. The germline gives CDR1 SGHRS, CDR2 YFSETQ. V was shortened by 0 bases and J by 8 bases, with 11 bases between the two germline ends. CDR3 in amino acids: CASSLEKYREAFF. The CDR3 DNA reads TGCGCCAGCAGCTTGGAAAAGTACCGGGAAGCTTTCTTT.

The chain employs TRBV19 and TRBJ2-7; TRBD1 matches 7 bases. This CDR3 spans 14 amino acids. The trim removed 6 bases at V and 2 bases at J, leaving 7 bases unmatched. From germline, CDR1 is LNHDA and CDR2 SQIVND (reference sequence). The CDR3 region is CASRPGTVTYEQYF. CDR3 in DNA: TGTGCCAGTAGACCCGGGACAGTTACCTACGAGCAGTACTTC.

In DNA form, the CDR3 reads TGTGCCAGCAGCTTGGGTGGTGAGCAGTACTTC. Its protein is CASSLGGEQYF. V is TRBV5-4 and J is TRBJ2-7; the D is unclear. Trimming cost V 0 bases and J 7 bases, with 5 bases left between them. Germline V gene sequence: CDR1 SGHNT, CDR2 YYREEE (reference sequence). The CDR3 runs 11 residues.

This chain uses TRBV5-6 with TRBJ2-1, with 11 bases matching TRBD2. The CDR3 is 17 amino acids. CDR1 and CDR2 (germline): SGHDT, YYEEEE. Trimming took 0 bases from V and 3 from J; bases not matched to a gene: 5. The CDR3 DNA reads TGTGCCAGCAGCTTGGCCGGTAGCGGGAGGGTCTACAATGAGCAGTTCTTC. Its protein product is CASSLAGSGRVYNEQFF.

This clone is a singleton in its sample. The CDR3 sequence: CASSQVRGAGANVLTF. The CDR3 bases are TGTGCCAGCAGCCAAGTTAGGGGCGCTGGGGCCAACGTCCTGACTTTC. The chain joins TRBV14 to TRBJ2-6; possibly TRBD1 for D (5 bases). V dropped 1 base and J dropped 2 bases, with 9 bases sitting between them. Germline V gives CDR1 SGHDN, CDR2 FVKESK. The CDR3 is made up of 16 amino acids.

This chain links TRBV9 with TRBJ2-1, with D possibly being TRBD1 or TRBD2 (6 bases each). This CDR3 is 14 amino acids long. The V and J ends lost 4 bases and 7 bases respectively, with 15 bases between them. In germline, CDR1 is SGDLS, CDR2 YYNGEE. The CDR3 region has the DNA TGTGCCAGCAGCCCCCGGGGGCCGGGGAATGAGCAGTTCTTC. Its protein product is CASSPRGPGNEQFF.